Listed below are T cell receptor beta chains from one sample, sequenced in a study of T cells in Graves' hyperthyroidism and ophthalmopathy. Via MiXCR, TCRdb re-called the multiplex PCR reads, giving one row per CDR3 protein. Among 400,000 or so distinct CDR3 sequences listed, about 14% were seen once. Specimen: blood. These receptors were collected from a woman under 40 with Graves' ophthalmopathy. CDR3s include the opening cysteine and the closing phenylalanine or tryptophan. The order of the fields is D gene, CDR3 length, clone size, V gene, J gene, CDR3 DNA, CDR3 protein. A D gene is named only where the DNA matches it firmly. The size of a clone is reported for some rows only, either as once, few or many, or as a class for expanded clones.

TRBD2	15	many	TRBV11-2	TRBJ2-7	TGTGCCAGCACCCTTCTAGCGGGGGGTACCTACGAGCAGTACTTC	CASTLLAGGTYEQYF
NA	12	many	TRBV3-1	TRBJ1-1	TGTGCCAGCAGCCACAGACAGCTTGAAGCTTTCTTT	CASSHRQLEAFF
TRBD1	15	few	TRBV30	TRBJ1-5	TGTGCCTGGAGCGTAGGGACAGCTAGCAATCAGCCCCAGCATTTT	CAWSVGTASNQPQHF
NA	12	many	TRBV13	TRBJ1-5	TGTGCCAGCAGCGCGGGGGGGGGGCCCCAGCATTTT	CASSAGGGPQHF
TRBD2	16	few	TRBV9	TRBJ2-1	TGTGCCAGCAGCGGACTTCTAGCGGGGGCCTACAATGAGCAGTTCTTC	CASSGLLAGAYNEQFF
NA	14	many	TRBV5-8	TRBJ2-5	TGTGCCAGCAGCTTGGAGTCAGGGGAAGAGACCCAGTACTTC	CASSLESGEETQYF
NA	12	many	TRBV5-4	TRBJ1-2	TGTGCCAGCAGCTTGGAGGGTGCTGGCTACACCTTC	CASSLEGAGYTF
NA	14	many	TRBV6-2/TRBV6-3	TRBJ1-2	TGTGCCAGCAGTTACTCGAGGTGGGGTGATGGCTACACCTTC	CASSYSRWGDGYTF
TRBD2	19	many	TRBV13	TRBJ2-1	TGTGCCAGCAGCTCCGGGGGGTACTCTTCCCTTGGCTCCTACAATGAGCAGTTCTTC	CASSSGGYSSLGSYNEQFF
NA	15	many	TRBV20-1	TRBJ2-7	TGCAGTGCTATTTCCCACCGGCGGGTCTCCTACGAGCAGTACTTC	CSAISHRRVSYEQYF
NA	17	few	TRBV4-1	TRBJ1-2	TGCGCCAGCAGCCAAGATTTTTGGACAGCCGATTTCTATGGCTACACCTTC	CASSQDFWTADFYGYTF
TRBD1	15	few	TRBV20-1	TRBJ2-3	TGCAGTGCTAGATATGGACAGGGGAGCACAGATACGCAGTATTTT	CSARYGQGSTDTQYF
TRBD1	16	few	TRBV24-1	TRBJ1-5	TGTGCCACCAGTGACGCCGACCGGGACAGGAATCAGCCCCAGCATTTT	CATSDADRDRNQPQHF
NA	13	many	TRBV2	TRBJ1-1	TGTGCCAGCAGTGAAGGGGAAAAAACTGAAGCTTTCTTT	CASSEGEKTEAFF
TRBD1	17	many	TRBV18	TRBJ1-4	TGTGCCAGCTCACCAAGGGACAGCTTAGCAACTAATGAAAAACTGTTTTTT	CASSPRDSLATNEKLFF
NA	14	many	TRBV6-1	TRBJ2-1	TGTGCCAGCAGTGAAAGAAGGGGAGACAATGAGCAGTTCTTC	CASSERRGDNEQFF
NA	13	many	TRBV18	TRBJ1-1	TGTGCCAGCAGTCCTAGGTTGAACACTGAAGCTTTCTTT	CASSPRLNTEAFF
NA	14	NA	TRBV11-2	TRBJ2-7	TGTGCCAGCAGCTTACCAGTCGGGGCTTACGAGCAGTACTTC	CASSLPVGAYEQYF
NA	17	many	TRBV6-1	TRBJ2-5	TGTGCCAGCAGTTGGTCGCCAACGGGACACCTACAAGAGACCCAGTACTTC	CASSWSPTGHLQETQYF
NA	12	many	TRBV30	TRBJ2-5	TGTGCCTGGAGTGTAGCAGGGACAACCCAGTACTTC	CAWSVAGTTQYF